Listed below are T cell receptor beta chains from one sample, sequenced in a study of radiotherapy plus CTLA-4 blockade in lung cancer. Assay: immunoSEQ multiplex PCR; the TCRdb copy retains only in-frame clones and omits some. Among tens of thousands of clones listed, 70% to 80% were seen once. Sequencing used peripheral blood, obtained from a patient treated with radiotherapy plus ipilimumab. The receptors stem from a human donor with non-small cell lung cancer who had stable disease on radiotherapy plus ipilimumab. CDR3s include the opening cysteine and the closing phenylalanine or tryptophan. The D gene is left open where the match is weak. Clone sizes are given selectively: once, few, many, or a class where the clone is expanded.

NA	TRBV6-6	TRBJ1-2	TRBD1	TGTGCCAGCTTCCACGGGCAGGGGGGTTTCGGCTACACCTTC	CASFHGQGGFGYTF
NA	TRBV7-9	TRBJ2-1	NA	TGTGCCAGCAGCTTGTTGCGGGACAAGCAGTTCTTC	CASSLLRDKQFF
once	TRBV11-3	TRBJ1-1	NA	TGTGCCAGCAGCCCGGGGGGGGTGAACACTGAAGCTTTCTTT	CASSPGGVNTEAFF
NA	TRBV6-4	TRBJ1-6	NA	TGTGCCAGCAGTGACGGCAGGGCCAATTCACCCCTCCACTTT	CASSDGRANSPLHF
once	TRBV11-2	TRBJ2-5	NA	TGTGCCAGCAGCCATGAACGGGGTAGCCAGTACTTC	CASSHERGSQYF
few	TRBV15	TRBJ2-7	NA	TGTGCCACCAGCAGAGGGGACTCCTACGAGCAGTACTTC	CATSRGDSYEQYF
NA	TRBV28	TRBJ1-1	NA	TGTGCCAGCAGTCCCACCCCGACAGTGAACACTGAAGCTTTCTTT	CASSPTPTVNTEAFF
NA	TRBV27	TRBJ1-2	TRBD1	TGTGCCAGCGCCGGGACAGGGCTCTATGGCTACACCTTC	CASAGTGLYGYTF
NA	TRBV19	TRBJ1-6	TRBD1	TGTGCCAGTAGTATACCCGGGACAGGGAGTGCGCCCCTCCACTTT	CASSIPGTGSAPLHF
NA	TRBV4-2	TRBJ2-1	TRBD1	TGTGCCAGCAGCCAGGTACCGGGACAGGGGTCCTATGAGCAGTTCTTC	CASSQVPGQGSYEQFF
NA	TRBV6-1	TRBJ1-3	NA	TGTGCCAGCACCTCAGGCAGTGCTGGAAACACCATATATTTT	CASTSGSAGNTIYF
NA	TRBV15	TRBJ1-5	NA	TGTGCCACCAGCCGTCAGGCGGGACAGCCCCAGCATTTT	CATSRQAGQPQHF
NA	TRBV28	TRBJ2-1	TRBD1	TGTGCCAGCAGACCACCGGGACAGGGAGTTAACAATGAGCAGTTCTTC	CASRPPGQGVNNEQFF